This T cell receptor (beta chain) was retrieved from a study of blood T cell repertoires in COVID-19. TCRdb keeps only in-frame clones here, not all; method: immunoSEQ multiplex PCR. Of 200,000 to 250,000 clones in the sample, roughly 89% were seen once. CDR1 is MDHEN, CDR2 SYDVKM, per germline. The CDR3 sequence is 17 residues long. V was clipped by 6 bases and J by 2 bases; unmatched bases: 12. The sample holds one count of this clone. Sequenced input: PBMCs or T cells enriched from blood (not recorded which). The source of this sequence is a woman aged 40 to 55 who had recovered from COVID-19. The rearrangement uses TRBV28 and TRBJ2-3, with 9 bases aligning to TRBD2. CDR3 residues: CASSWTTSGDLTDTQYF. The DNA of the CDR3 is TGTGCCAGCAGCTGGACGACTAGCGGTGACCTCACAGATACGCAGTATTTT. The full variable domain, rest sourced from reference TRBV28 and TRBJ2-3, is DVKVTQSSRYLVKRTGEKVFLECVQDMDHENMFWYRQDPGLGLRLIYFSYDVKMKEKGDIPEGYSVSREKKERFSLILESASTNQTSMYLCASSWTTSGDLTDTQYFGPGTRLTVL.